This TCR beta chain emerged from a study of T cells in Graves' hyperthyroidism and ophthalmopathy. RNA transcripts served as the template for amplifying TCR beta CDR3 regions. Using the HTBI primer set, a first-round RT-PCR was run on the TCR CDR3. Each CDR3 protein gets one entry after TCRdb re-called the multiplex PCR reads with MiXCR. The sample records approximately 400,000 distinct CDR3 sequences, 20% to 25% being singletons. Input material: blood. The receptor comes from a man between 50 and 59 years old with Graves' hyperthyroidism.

The CDR3 sequence: CATSVPGQNYNEQFF. In DNA form, the CDR3 reads TGTGCCACCAGTGTACCGGGACAGAACTACAATGAGCAGTTCTTC. V is TRBV24-1 and J is TRBJ2-1; 7 bases match TRBD1. Germline CDR1 KGHDR, CDR2 SFDVKD. This CDR3 comprises 15 residues. The V segment lost 5 bases and the J segment 3 bases; nucleotides outside the gene matches: 6.